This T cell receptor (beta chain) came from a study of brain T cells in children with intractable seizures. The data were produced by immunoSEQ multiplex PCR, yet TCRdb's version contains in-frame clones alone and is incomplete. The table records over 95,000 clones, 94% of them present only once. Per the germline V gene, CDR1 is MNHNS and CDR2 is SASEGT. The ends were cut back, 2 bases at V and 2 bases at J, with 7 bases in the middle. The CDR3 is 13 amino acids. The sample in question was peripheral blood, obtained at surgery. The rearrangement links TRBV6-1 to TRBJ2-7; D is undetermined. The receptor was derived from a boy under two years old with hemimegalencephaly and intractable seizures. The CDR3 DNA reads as TGTGCCAGCAGTGAAAGGGCGCCCTACGAGCAGTACTTC. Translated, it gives CASSERAPYEQYF.